The 30 T cell receptor beta chains below were found in one sample sequenced in a study of blood T cells in healthy people across ages (dated by TCRdb to about 2015). Libraries were constructed by 5' RACE. This sample was sequenced with an Illumina HiSeq 2500. A second PCR of about 6 to 11 cycles was performed with a sample-barcoded 5' primer and a J-beta primer mix. TCRdb ran its own pipeline on the public reads, namely fastp trimming at Q25 and MiXCR clone calling, and kept in-frame beta chains. Rows are unified per CDR3 protein, each entry keeping the most common DNA and genes. Across this sample there are 750,000 to 950,000 distinct CDR3 sequences, with roughly 25% seen only once. Of the sample, 3% falls within the top ten clones. The sample was also linked to a second study, of T cells of mothers and their children.

Material: blood. These receptors originate from a boy aged 10-17 years in good health.

This chain links TRBV24-1 with TRBJ2-2; D gene unclear. CDR1 and CDR2 from the germline V gene are KGHDR and SFDVKD. CDR3 length equals 14 residues. The V end lost 10 bases, the J end lost 4 bases, and 15 bases lay between the germline ends. The CDR3, as DNA: TGTGCCACGAAGTCCCACTGGCTCACCGGGGAGCTGTTTTTT. It translates to CATKSHWLTGELFF.

This clonotype has more than one count but fewer than ten. V usage is TRBV7-8 and J usage is TRBJ1-1; TRBD1 aligns across 7 bases. The ends lost 8 bases at V and 8 bases at J; junction bases unmatched: 5. The germline V gene encodes CDR1 SGHVS and CDR2 FQNEAQ. This CDR3 region has 11 residues. The CDR3 protein is CASSQQGEAFF. CDR3 DNA: TGTGCCAGCTCACAACAGGGGGAAGCTTTCTTT.

The CDR3 loop reads CASSLEYYNEQFF. The CDR3 bases are TGTGCCAGCAGCTTAGAATACTACAATGAGCAGTTCTTC. The V call is TRBV7-9, the J call TRBJ2-1; no clear D. The CDR3 contains 13 residues. V lost 1 base, J lost 3 bases, and 4 bases lay in between. Per germline, CDR1 SEHNR and CDR2 FQNEAQ (reference sequence).

This clonotype was recorded a few times. The chain links TRBV7-3 to TRBJ2-4; D is possibly TRBD2 (6 bases). The CDR3 covers 15 residues. In germline, CDR1 is SGHTA, CDR2 FQGTGA. Trimming removed 1 base at V and 2 bases at J, with 9 bases between. CDR3 sequence: CASSLKAGTKNIQYF. In DNA, the CDR3 is TGTGCCAGCAGCTTAAAGGCGGGGACCAAAAACATTCAGTACTTC.

This clonotype was seen just once. At one end, the junction sequence differs from germline, possibly due to a read error. The chain employs TRBV11-2 and TRBJ2-1; a weak D match, TRBD2 (7 bases). The CDR3 totals 16 residues. Germline V gives CDR1 SGHAT, CDR2 FQNNGV. Here the CDR3 reads CASNLDLGGGYDEQFF. The DNA of the CDR3 is TGTGCCAGCAACTTAGATCTGGGCGGGGGCTACGATGAGCAGTTCTTC.

The chain employs TRBV20-1 and TRBJ1-1, with a weak D call TRBD1 (5 bases). V lost 0 bases, J lost 1 base, and 12 bases lay in between. CDR1 and CDR2 from the germline V gene are DFQATT and SNEGSKA (reference sequence). The CDR3 extends over 15 amino acids. CDR3 DNA: TGCAGTGCTAGAGATCTAGGGGCCCCGAACACTGAAGCTTTCTTT. Its protein product is CSARDLGAPNTEAFF.

This clonotype was seen a few times. The chain couples TRBV20-1 to TRBJ2-5; 8 bases line up with TRBD1. The germline V gene encodes CDR1 DFQATT and CDR2 SNEGSKA (reference sequence). The CDR3 covers 13 residues. The V gene end was trimmed by 7 bases and the J gene end by 5 bases; junction bases not matched to a gene: 9. CDR3 residues: CSVDRGVRETQYF. The DNA of the CDR3 is TGCAGTGTAGACAGGGGTGTCCGGGAGACCCAGTACTTC.

This chain connects TRBV12-3 or TRBV12-4 to TRBJ2-7; perhaps TRBD2 as D (6 bases). The V gene lost 2 bases and the J gene lost 5 bases, with 13 bases spanning the gap. The CDR3 spans 14 residues. The CDR3 nucleotides read TGTGCCAGCAGTTTAACCGGGAGTGACCACGAGCAGTACTTC. Its protein product is CASSLTGSDHEQYF.

The V and J genes are TRBV29-1 and TRBJ2-5; tentative D call: TRBD1 (5 bases). Germline CDR1 reads SQVTM; CDR2 reads ANQGSEA. V was clipped by 3 bases and J by 4 bases, with 12 bases between them. The CDR3 has 13 amino acids. CDR3 sequence reads: CSVDFRVGETQYF. The DNA of the CDR3 is TGCAGCGTTGATTTCAGGGTTGGAGAGACCCAGTACTTC. Full variable domain (missing parts from reference TRBV29-1 and TRBJ2-5): SAVISQKPSRDICQRGTSLTIQCQVDSQVTMMFWYRQQPGQSLTLIATANQGSEATYESGFVIDKFPISRPNLTFSTLTVSNMSPEDSSIYLCSVDFRVGETQYFGPGTRLLVL.

V gene TRBV5-1 combines with J gene TRBJ2-6, with D hard to call. The CDR3 consists of 18 residues. Per germline, CDR1 SGHRS and CDR2 YFSETQ. V was clipped by 3 bases and J by 4 bases, with 20 bases between them. The CDR3 sequence is CASSSSSRLGSGANVLTF. CDR3 DNA sequence: TGCGCCAGCAGCTCCTCATCACGGTTGGGTTCGGGGGCCAACGTCCTGACTTTC.

CDR3 coding DNA: TGTGCCAGCAGCGTAGAACGTGACAACGGTAATTCACCCCTCCACTTT. This encodes CASSVERDNGNSPLHF. This chain connects TRBV9 to TRBJ1-6; D is uncertain. Trimming left V 0 bases short and J 6 bases short, with 13 bases between. Germline V CDR1 and CDR2: SGDLS, YYNGEE. The length of the CDR3 is 16 residues.

The chain carries TRBV27 and TRBJ2-2; TRBD1 matches 8 bases. This CDR3 contains 17 residues. V trimming: 3 bases; J trimming: 2 bases; junction bases outside the gene matches: 8. CDR1 MNHEY and CDR2 SMNVEV come from the germline V gene (reference sequence). CDR3 sequence reads: CASSFGQGYSNTGELFF. For the CDR3, the DNA is TGTGCCAGCAGTTTCGGACAGGGCTATTCAAACACCGGGGAGCTGTTTTTT.

This clonotype has only a few counts. The V call is TRBV5-1, the J call TRBJ2-5, with TRBD2 matching 15 bases. The J call may not be correct, given that the DNA end is closer to TRBJ2-1. Germline V CDR1 and CDR2: SGHRS, YFSETQ. The CDR3 contains 17 residues. The CDR3 DNA follows: TGCGCCAGCAGCTCGGGACTAGCGGGGGGAATCTACAATGAGCAGTTCTTC. This encodes CASSSGLAGGIYNEQFF.

This clonotype was observed a few times. The chain combines TRBV10-3 with TRBJ2-5; TRBD2 is a possible D gene (6 bases). CDR3 length: 16 residues. Germline V gene sequence: CDR1 ENHRY, CDR2 SYGVKD. The germline V and J ends were trimmed by 6 bases and 0 bases, with 17 bases remaining between them. The CDR3 DNA reads as TGTGCCATCAGCCCGGCGGGGCAGCAGTACCAAGAGACCCAGTACTTC. The encoded protein is CAISPAGQQYQETQYF.

This clonotype occurred many times. The V gene is TRBV5-5, the J gene TRBJ1-2, with 7 bases aligning to TRBD1. Trimming at V came to 1 base and at J to 3 bases, leaving 6 bases not matched to a gene. Per the germline V gene, CDR1 is SGHKS and CDR2 is YYEKEE (reference sequence). This CDR3 contains 15 residues. CDR3 bases: TGTGCCAGCAGCTTGCTCTCAGGGGGAGACTATGGCTACACCTTC. Its translation is CASSLLSGGDYGYTF.

This clonotype was counted between two and nine times. This chain uses TRBV5-1 with TRBJ1-2, with D maybe TRBD1 (5 bases). Germline V gene data show CDR1 as SGHRS and CDR2 as YFSETQ. With 4 bases removed from V and 6 bases from J, the gap between germline ends came to 13 bases. The CDR3 length is 13 residues. CDR3 sequence reads: CASSRLGEDGYTF. The DNA of the CDR3 is TGCGCCAGCAGCCGCCTGGGGGAGGATGGCTACACCTTC.

This clonotype was counted between two and nine times. The V gene is TRBV5-1, the J gene TRBJ2-3, with D tentatively TRBD1 (5 bases). CDR3 length: 16 amino acids. V shed 1 base and J shed 5 bases, with 17 bases lying between them. In germline, CDR1 is SGHRS, CDR2 YFSETQ. CDR3 bases: TGCGCCAGCAGCTTGAATTACGGGTCAGGGCAAGATACGCAGTATTTT. Translating it yields CASSLNYGSGQDTQYF.

The rearrangement uses TRBV12-3 or TRBV12-4 and TRBJ2-5; D gene ambiguous. Near its end, the DNA agrees better with TRBJ2-1, so the J call may be wrong. This CDR3 region has 15 residues. CDR3 nucleotides: TGTGCCAGCAGTTTAGAGCTCCCGGCTGTTAATGAGCAGTTCTTC. Its protein product is CASSLELPAVNEQFF.

This clonotype occurred many times. The chain carries TRBV6-1 and TRBJ2-5; D unclear. This CDR3 is built from 15 residues. Between the trimmed V and J ends, which lost 2 bases and 2 bases, there was a span of 12 bases. Per germline, CDR1 MNHNS and CDR2 SASEGT. CDR3 region: CASSERVTAQETQYF. In DNA form, the CDR3 reads TGTGCCAGCAGTGAAAGGGTAACGGCTCAAGAGACCCAGTACTTC.

The CDR3 spells CASSSYRGTKNTGELFF. CDR3 sequence (DNA): TGCGCCAGCAGCTCCTACAGGGGCACCAAAAACACCGGGGAGCTGTTTTTT. The V gene is TRBV5-1, the J gene TRBJ2-2; 7 nucleotides line up with TRBD1. The CDR3 loop spans 17 amino acids. The germline V gene encodes CDR1 SGHRS and CDR2 YFSETQ. The ends lost 3 bases at V and 2 bases at J; junction bases unmatched: 10.

This clonotype was counted a few times. The chain combines TRBV5-1 with TRBJ2-3; a weak D match, TRBD2 (6 bases). Trimming pared 0 bases from V and 4 bases from J, leaving 9 bases between. Germline V CDR1 and CDR2: SGHRS, YFSETQ. The CDR3 is 14 amino acids. The CDR3 protein is CASSLVEGADTQYF. In DNA form, the CDR3 reads TGCGCCAGCAGCTTGGTGGAGGGAGCAGATACGCAGTATTTT.

The chain carries TRBV3-1 and TRBJ2-5; D gene uncertain. Germline V CDR1 and CDR2: LGHDT, YNNKEL (reference sequence). CDR3 size: 13 residues. V lost 1 base and J 7 bases, leaving 10 bases between the germline ends. CDR3 in DNA: TGTGCCAGCAGCCAAGGGGGAATAGGGACCCAGTACTTC. It codes for CASSQGGIGTQYF.

This clonotype has a handful of counts. The chain combines TRBV5-1 with TRBJ2-5; D might be TRBD1 or TRBD2, each matching 5 bases. Trimming removed 1 base from V and 4 bases from J, with 14 bases in between. The CDR3 spans 15 residues. Per the germline V gene, CDR1 is SGHRS and CDR2 is YFSETQ. The CDR3 reads CASSLTGARGETQYF. As DNA, the CDR3 is TGCGCCAGCAGCTTGACAGGCGCCCGGGGAGAGACCCAGTACTTC.

The chain links TRBV30 to TRBJ2-7; TRBD2 is a possible D gene (5 bases). Germline assignment: CDR1 GTSNPN and CDR2 SVGIG (reference sequence). Trimming cost V 2 bases and J 5 bases, with 10 bases left between them. The CDR3 totals 12 residues. CDR3 sequence: CAWSPGRNEQYF. In DNA, the CDR3 is TGTGCCTGGAGTCCGGGAAGGAACGAGCAGTACTTC.

This clonotype was found a few times. This chain links TRBV7-9 with TRBJ1-4; 7 bases line up with TRBD1. In germline, CDR1 is SEHNR, CDR2 FQNEAQ (reference sequence). V lost 4 bases and J lost 9; bases outside the gene matches: 2. The CDR3 spans 12 residues. The CDR3: CASSSQGKKLFF. The CDR3 nucleotides are TGTGCCAGCAGCTCACAGGGGAAAAAACTGTTTTTT.

The V and J genes are TRBV20-1 and TRBJ1-1; D remains unclear. The germline V gene encodes CDR1 DFQATT and CDR2 SNEGSKA (reference sequence). V lost 0 bases and J 9 bases, leaving 8 bases between the germline ends. There are 11 residues in the CDR3. CDR3: CSARDLPQAFF. The CDR3 DNA follows: TGCAGTGCTAGAGACTTGCCTCAAGCTTTCTTT.

The CDR3 sequence: CASSPERGAYNEQFF. The CDR3 coding sequence is TGTGCCAGCAGTCCTGAGCGGGGGGCGTACAATGAGCAGTTCTTC. The rearrangement uses TRBV5-5 and TRBJ2-1; TRBD2 matches 9 bases. The CDR3 spans 15 residues. After removal of 5 bases from V and 4 bases from J, the junction contained 7 bases not matched to a gene. CDR1 is SGHKS and CDR2 is YYEKEE in the germline V gene (reference sequence).

This clonotype was detected a few times. This chain joins TRBV20-1 and TRBJ1-2; 7 positions match TRBD1. CDR3 length: 13 residues. CDR1 DFQATT and CDR2 SNEGSKA come from the germline V gene (reference sequence). CDR3 sequence (DNA): TGCAGGGCCGGGACAGCCGACAACTATGGCTACACCTTC. This codes for CRAGTADNYGYTF.

A few counts support this clonotype. This chain links TRBV12-3 or TRBV12-4 with TRBJ1-1; no firm D call. The CDR3 runs 15 residues. Trimming removed 4 bases at V and 0 bases at J, with 12 bases between. The CDR3 sequence: CASSSPTGMNTEAFF. The DNA of the CDR3 is TGTGCCAGCAGTTCCCCCACTGGAATGAACACTGAAGCTTTCTTT.

This clonotype was observed a few times. The rearrangement uses TRBV2 and TRBJ2-5, with 9 bases that match TRBD2. The J call could be wrong; TRBJ2-1 is a better fit for the DNA end. This CDR3 is built from 14 residues. CDR1 and CDR2 (germline): SNHLY, FYNNEI. CDR3 sequence: CASISGGTYNEQFF. In DNA, the CDR3 is TGTGCCAGCATCAGCGGGGGGACTTACAATGAGCAGTTCTTC.